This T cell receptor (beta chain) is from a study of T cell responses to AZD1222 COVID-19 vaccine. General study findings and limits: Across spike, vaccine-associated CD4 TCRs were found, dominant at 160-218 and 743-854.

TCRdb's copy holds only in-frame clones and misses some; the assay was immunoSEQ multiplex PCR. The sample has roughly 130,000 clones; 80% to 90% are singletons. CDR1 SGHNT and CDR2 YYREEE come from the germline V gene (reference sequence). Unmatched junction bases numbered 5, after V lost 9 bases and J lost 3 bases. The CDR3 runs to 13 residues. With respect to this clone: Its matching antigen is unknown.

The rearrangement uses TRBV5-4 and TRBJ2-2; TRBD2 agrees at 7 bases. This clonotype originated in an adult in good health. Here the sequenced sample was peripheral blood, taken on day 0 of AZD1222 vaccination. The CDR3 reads CATGGKDTGELFF. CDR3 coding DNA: TGTGCCACCGGGGGGAAGGACACCGGGGAGCTGTTTTTT. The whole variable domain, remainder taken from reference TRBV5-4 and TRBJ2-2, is ETGVTQSPTHLIKTRGQQVTLRCSSQSGHNTVSWYQQALGQGPQFIFQYYREEENGRGNFPPRFSGLQFPNYSSELNVNALELDDSALYLCATGGKDTGELFFGEGSRLTVL.